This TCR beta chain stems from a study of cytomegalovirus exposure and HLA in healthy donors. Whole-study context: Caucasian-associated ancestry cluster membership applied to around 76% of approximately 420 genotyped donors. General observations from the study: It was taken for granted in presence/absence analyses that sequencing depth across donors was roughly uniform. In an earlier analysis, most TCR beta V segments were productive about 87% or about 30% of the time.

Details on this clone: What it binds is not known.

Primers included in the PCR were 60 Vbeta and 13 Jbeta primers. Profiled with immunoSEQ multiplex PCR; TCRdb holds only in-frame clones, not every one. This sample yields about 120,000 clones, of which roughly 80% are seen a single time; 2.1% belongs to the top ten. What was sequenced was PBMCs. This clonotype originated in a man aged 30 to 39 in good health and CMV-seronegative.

CDR3 in amino acids: CASSFFHGELFF. The CDR3 coding sequence is TGTGCCAGCAGCTTTTTCCACGGGGAGCTGTTTTTT. The chain combines TRBV5-4 with TRBJ2-2; unclear D gene. Trimming shortened V by 2 bases and J by 7 bases, and 6 bases separated the two germline ends. The length of the CDR3 is 12 residues. The germline gives CDR1 SGHNT, CDR2 YYREEE (reference sequence). Filled out from reference TRBV5-4 and TRBJ2-2, the complete variable domain reads ETGVTQSPTHLIKTRGQQVTLRCSSQSGHNTVSWYQQALGQGPQFIFQYYREEENGRGNFPPRFSGLQFPNYSSELNVNALELDDSALYLCASSFFHGELFFGEGSRLTVL.